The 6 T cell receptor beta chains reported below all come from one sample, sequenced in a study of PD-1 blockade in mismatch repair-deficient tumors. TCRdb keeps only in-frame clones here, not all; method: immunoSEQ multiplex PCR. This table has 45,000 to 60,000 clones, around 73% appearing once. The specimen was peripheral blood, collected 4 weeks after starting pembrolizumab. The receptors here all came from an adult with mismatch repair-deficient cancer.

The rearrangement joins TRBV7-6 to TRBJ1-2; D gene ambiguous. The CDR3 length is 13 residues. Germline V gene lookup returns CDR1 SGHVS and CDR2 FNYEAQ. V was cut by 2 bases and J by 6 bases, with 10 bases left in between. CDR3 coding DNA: TGTGCCAGCAGCTTAAGCCCCGACGATGGCTACACCTTC. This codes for CASSLSPDDGYTF. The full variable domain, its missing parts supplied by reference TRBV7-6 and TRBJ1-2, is GAGVSQSPRYKVTKRGQDVALRCDPISGHVSLYWYRQALGQGPEFLTYFNYEAQQDKSGLPNDRFSAERPEGSISTLTIQRTEQRDSAMYRCASSLSPDDGYTFGSGTRLTVV.

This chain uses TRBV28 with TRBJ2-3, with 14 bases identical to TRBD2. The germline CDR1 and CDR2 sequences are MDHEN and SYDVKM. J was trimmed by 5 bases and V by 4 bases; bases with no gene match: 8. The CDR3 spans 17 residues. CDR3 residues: CASSYETSGRAKDTQYF. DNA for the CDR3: TGTGCCAGCAGTTACGAGACTAGCGGGAGGGCCAAAGATACGCAGTATTTT.

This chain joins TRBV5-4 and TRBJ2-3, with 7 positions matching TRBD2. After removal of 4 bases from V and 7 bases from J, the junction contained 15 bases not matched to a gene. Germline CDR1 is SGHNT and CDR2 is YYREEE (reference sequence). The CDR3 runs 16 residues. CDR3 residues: CASSEVRGGRANTQYF. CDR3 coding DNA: TGTGCCAGCAGCGAAGTTCGGGGCGGGAGAGCAAATACGCAGTATTTT.

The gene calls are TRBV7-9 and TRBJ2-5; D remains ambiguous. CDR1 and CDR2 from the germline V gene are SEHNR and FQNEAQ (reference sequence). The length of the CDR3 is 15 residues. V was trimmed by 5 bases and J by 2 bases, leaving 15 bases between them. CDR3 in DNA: TGTGCCAGCAGCCCGGGCGTGGGCGGACAAGAGACCCAGTACTTC. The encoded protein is CASSPGVGGQETQYF. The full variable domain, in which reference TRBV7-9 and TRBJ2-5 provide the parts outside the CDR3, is DTGVSQNPRHKITKRGQNVTFRCDPISEHNRLYWYRQTLGQGPEFLTYFQNEAQLEKSRLLSDRFSAERPKGSFSTLEIQRTEQGDSAMYLCASSPGVGGQETQYFGPGTRLLVL.

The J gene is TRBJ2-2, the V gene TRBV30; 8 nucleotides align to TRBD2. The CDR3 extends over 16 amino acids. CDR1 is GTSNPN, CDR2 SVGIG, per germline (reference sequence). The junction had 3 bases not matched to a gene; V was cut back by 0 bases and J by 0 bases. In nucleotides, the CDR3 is TGTGCCTGGAGTGTGTATAGCGGGACGAACACCGGGGAGCTGTTTTTT. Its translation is CAWSVYSGTNTGELFF.

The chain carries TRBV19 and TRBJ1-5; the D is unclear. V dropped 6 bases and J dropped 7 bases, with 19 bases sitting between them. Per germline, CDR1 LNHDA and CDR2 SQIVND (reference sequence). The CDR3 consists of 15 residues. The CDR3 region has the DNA TGTGCCAGTAGCCTTTATACCGGGCGGCTGCAGCCCCAGCATTTT. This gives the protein CASSLYTGRLQPQHF.